This TCR beta chain was observed in a study of preoperative IRX-2 immunotherapy in early breast cancer. Treatment meaning: preoperative locoregional IRX-2 cytokine immunotherapy. Preoperative locoregional IRX-2 cytokine immunotherapy was tested in the phase Ib source study. Libraries were prepared by immunoSEQ multiplex PCR; TCRdb keeps only in-frame clonotypes and omits some of them. The sample has 24,000 or so clones, about four fifths seen once. The CDR3 has 17 residues. Germline values: CDR1 MNHGY, CDR2 SAAAGT. Trimming removed 2 bases from V and 3 bases from J; junction bases left unmatched: 10. This clonotype originated in a human donor with breast cancer. This chain connects TRBV6-8 to TRBJ2-1; 7 bases fit TRBD1. This material consisted of lymph node tissue, taken before IRX-2 immunotherapy. Here the CDR3 reads CASSYRRDSAIYNEQFF. In nucleotides, the CDR3 is TGTGCCAGCAGTTACCGCCGGGACAGTGCTATCTACAATGAGCAGTTCTTC.